A single sample is the source of the 15 T cell receptor beta chains below, sequenced in a study of T cells in Graves' hyperthyroidism and ophthalmopathy. TCR beta CDR3 sequences were amplified from RNA transcripts. Primed by the HTBI set, a first-round RT-PCR was run on the TCR CDR3. TCRdb used MiXCR to reprocess the multiplex PCR reads, holding one entry per CDR3 protein. The sample consists of 300,000 to 450,000 distinct CDR3 sequences, 15% to 18% of them appearing once. Specimen: blood. Every receptor here comes from a woman under 30 with Graves' hyperthyroidism that later progressed to Graves' ophthalmopathy.

This clonotype has ten or more counts. The rearrangement joins TRBV11-2 to TRBJ2-7; the D is unclear. The length of the CDR3 is 14 residues. V gave up 8 bases and J gave up 3 bases, with 17 bases separating them. Looked up from germline, CDR1 is SGHAT and CDR2 is FQNNGV. The CDR3 loop is CASLPQRKGYEQYF. The CDR3 DNA follows: TGTGCCAGCTTACCCCAGAGGAAAGGCTACGAGCAGTACTTC.

This clonotype was seen many times. V is TRBV28 and J is TRBJ2-7; the D gene is possibly TRBD1 (6 bases). This CDR3 spans 15 amino acids. Trimming stripped 5 bases from V and 5 bases from J, with 19 bases between. CDR1 and CDR2 (germline): MDHEN, SYDVKM. In DNA form, the CDR3 reads TGTGCCAGCAGTCAAACTCCCCAGGGGCACAACGAGCAGTACTTC. This gives the protein CASSQTPQGHNEQYF.

Concerning this clonotype itself: Compared with germline, one end of the junction differs, possibly owing to a read error. The chain has TRBV28 and TRBJ1-2, with TRBD1 matching over 8 bases. This CDR3 contains 15 residues. The germline V gene encodes CDR1 MDHEN and CDR2 SYDVKM. CDR3 in DNA: TGTGCCAGCAGTTTAGGAGACAGGGGAAGATATGGCCACACCTTC. It specifies CASSLGDRGRYGHTF.

The J gene is TRBJ1-4, the V gene TRBV20-1; D gene uncertain. The V end was cut by 8 bases, the J end by 7 bases, with 14 bases between. CDR1 DFQATT and CDR2 SNEGSKA come from the germline V gene (reference sequence). The CDR3 is 12 residues long. Written as DNA, the CDR3 is TGCAGTACGAGCAGGTCGGGTGAAAAACTGTTTTTT. Protein: CSTSRSGEKLFF.

This clonotype was seen repeatedly, ten times or more. The CDR3 DNA is TGTGCCAGCAGCTTGGTAACCCTTGGGCCCACCTGGGTCTATGGCTACACCTTC. This gives the protein CASSLVTLGPTWVYGYTF. The rearrangement joins TRBV5-5 to TRBJ1-2; D remains unclear. V was trimmed by 0 bases and J by 4 bases, leaving 22 bases between them. Per germline, CDR1 SGHKS and CDR2 YYEKEE (reference sequence). The CDR3 runs to 18 residues.

The chain couples TRBV7-2 to TRBJ2-1; TRBD2 matches at 16 bases. The length of the CDR3 is 19 residues. Germline V gene sequence: CDR1 SGHTA, CDR2 FQGNSA. Trimming at V came to 4 bases and at J to 5 bases, leaving 11 bases not matched to a gene. CDR3 protein: CASSSAGLAGGSGDNEQFF. CDR3 DNA sequence: TGTGCCAGCAGCTCGGCGGGACTAGCGGGAGGGTCGGGGGACAATGAGCAGTTCTTC.

This clonotype showed up many times. At one end, the junction sequence differs from germline, possibly due to a read error. The V gene is TRBV28, the J gene TRBJ1-2, with D uncertain. CDR1 is MDHEN and CDR2 is SYDVKM in the germline V gene. The CDR3 totals 12 residues. The CDR3 here is CATSAGSYGYTF. CDR3 sequence (DNA): TGTGCCACCAGTGCGGGGAGCTATGGCTACACCTTC.

In this sample, this clonotype turned up many times. CDR3 residues: CASSLMRTGSMGDEQFF. In DNA form, the CDR3 reads TGCGCCAGCAGCTTGATGCGCACCGGGAGTATGGGCGATGAGCAGTTCTTC. V and J are TRBV5-1 and TRBJ2-1; D perhaps matches TRBD2 (6 bases). Per germline, CDR1 SGHRS and CDR2 YFSETQ. The CDR3 runs to 17 residues. V lost 1 base and J 8 bases, leaving 22 bases between the germline ends.

The chain carries TRBV6-5 and TRBJ2-1, with D hard to call. Trimming removed 0 bases at V and 7 bases at J, with 16 bases between. The CDR3 length is 16 residues. CDR1 is MNHEY and CDR2 is SVGAGI in the germline V gene. CDR3 DNA sequence: TGTGCCAGCAGTTACTCGAGCCAGCGTGTAGCTAATGAGCAGTTCTTC. The encoded protein is CASSYSSQRVANEQFF.

This clonotype was recorded at least ten times. The V gene is TRBV3-1, the J gene TRBJ1-3, with D possibly TRBD1 on 5 matching bases. Germline CDR1 and CDR2: LGHDT and YNNKEL (reference sequence). The germline V and J ends were trimmed by 4 bases and 0 bases, with 10 bases remaining between them. This CDR3 contains 15 residues. CDR3 sequence (DNA): TGTGCCAGCAGCCCCATTGGGGGCTCTGGAAACACCATATATTTT. Its protein product is CASSPIGGSGNTIYF.

This clonotype was observed many times. The chain joins TRBV13 to TRBJ2-7, with D unresolved. The V end was cut by 0 bases, the J end by 2 bases, with 14 bases between. Germline V gives CDR1 PRHDT, CDR2 FYEKMQ (reference sequence). The CDR3 covers 16 residues. The chain's CDR3 is CASSLGRILGTYEQYF. CDR3 nucleotide sequence: TGTGCCAGCAGCTTAGGGAGGATATTAGGAACCTACGAGCAGTACTTC. Full variable domain (remainder filled in from reference TRBV13 and TRBJ2-7): AAGVIQSPRHLIKEKRETATLKCYPIPRHDTVYWYQQGPGQDPQFLISFYEKMQSDKGSIPDRFSAQQFSDYHSELNMSSLELGDSALYFCASSLGRILGTYEQYFGPGTRLTVT.

The chain joins TRBV7-9 to TRBJ2-7; D gene unclear. V was pared by 5 bases and J by 6 bases, with 17 bases between. CDR1 and CDR2 (germline): SEHNR, FQNEAQ (reference sequence). The CDR3 contains 14 residues. DNA for the CDR3: TGTGCCAGCAGCCCCCTCCCCCCCCTTTCCGAGCAGTACTTC. Translated, it gives CASSPLPPLSEQYF.

This clonotype was detected a few times. The V call is TRBV4-3, the J call TRBJ2-2; 9 nucleotides match TRBD1. Looked up from germline, CDR1 is LGHNA and CDR2 is YSLEER. Germline trimming cut 1 base from V and 6 bases from J; bases unmatched to any gene: 3. The CDR3 totals 15 residues. For the CDR3, the DNA is TGCGCCAGCAGCCAAGGGACAGGGGCGGCCGGGGAGCTGTTTTTT. This encodes CASSQGTGAAGELFF.

This clonotype was observed at least ten times. The V gene is TRBV6-1, the J gene TRBJ2-7; D is perhaps TRBD2 (6 bases). The CDR3 has 13 residues. CDR1 is MNHNS and CDR2 is SASEGT in the germline V gene. V lost 4 bases and J lost 4, with 11 bases in between. CDR3 loop: CASSGEDGYEQYF. CDR3 in DNA: TGTGCCAGCAGTGGGGAGGACGGATACGAGCAGTACTTC.

This clonotype turned up a few times. The chain is built from TRBV5-1 and TRBJ2-7, with 9 bases fitting TRBD2. This CDR3 has 15 amino acids. V shed 3 bases and J 4 bases; nucleotides not matched to a gene: 8. Germline V gives CDR1 SGHRS, CDR2 YFSETQ. The CDR3 DNA follows: TGCGCCAGCAGCTCAAGTAGCGGGAGTGTATACGAGCAGTACTTC. This codes for CASSSSSGSVYEQYF.